Sequencing of this T cell receptor beta chain was carried out in a study of blood T cells in healthy people across ages. General study points: Roughly linear declines in TCR beta diversity per million T cells occurred with age. Samples with more naive T cells showed higher observed beta diversity.

Per the germline V gene, CDR1 is MNHEY and CDR2 is SVGEGT. Trimming took 7 bases from V and 2 from J; bases not matched to a gene: 27. The CDR3 consists of 22 residues. The second PCR ran roughly 7 to 12 cycles with a sample-barcoded 5' primer and J-beta primers. TCRdb itself ran the 5' RACE reads through MiXCR, one entry per CDR3 protein. Of 1.8 million or so distinct CDR3 sequences in the sample, roughly two fifths were seen once. Each sample gave at least 7 million isolated PBMCs. This clonotype is a singleton in its sample. Its antigen is not known. The V gene is TRBV6-2 or TRBV6-3, the J gene TRBJ2-1, with 9 bases matching TRBD2. What was sequenced was blood. This TCR was recovered from a human donor in good health. CDR3 DNA sequence: TGTGCCAGCAATTTACTTATGGAGGGGTGGGTAGCGGGGGAGATAGCCTACAATGAGCAGTTCTTC. This encodes CASNLLMEGWVAGEIAYNEQFF.